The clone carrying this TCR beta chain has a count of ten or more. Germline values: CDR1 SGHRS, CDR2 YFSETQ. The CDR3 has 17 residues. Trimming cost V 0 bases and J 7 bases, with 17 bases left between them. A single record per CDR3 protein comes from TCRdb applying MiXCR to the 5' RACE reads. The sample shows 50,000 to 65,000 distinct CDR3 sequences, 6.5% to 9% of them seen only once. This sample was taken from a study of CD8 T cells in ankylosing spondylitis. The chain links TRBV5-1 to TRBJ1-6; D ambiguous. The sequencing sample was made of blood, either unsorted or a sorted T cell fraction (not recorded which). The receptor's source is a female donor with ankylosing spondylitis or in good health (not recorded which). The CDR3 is CASSLGPPAAGNSPLHF. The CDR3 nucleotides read TGCGCCAGCAGCTTGGGTCCTCCGGCAGCGGGGAATTCACCCCTCCACTTT.